This TCR beta chain was identified during a study of spatial heterogeneity in lung cancer. Study overall: Alpha-chain sequences were detected in numbers that were consistently lower than beta-chain sequences.

This clonotype was seen at least ten times. Its specificity is not known. V was pared by 7 bases and J by 6 bases, with 13 bases of the junction left unmatched. Germline CDR1 and CDR2: SGHVS and FQNEAQ. The CDR3 runs to 16 residues. The sample's time point: sample taken at primary tumor resection. Whole RNA came from tumor, nontumor lung or frozen PBMC and was sequenced without being sorted. Study-level results: Ubiquitous, expanded tumor-derived TCRs were more frequently observed in blood at resection than at follow-up.

Every TCR cDNA molecule bore a unique molecular identifier. In TCRdb, the 5' RACE reads were re-called with MiXCR into one record per CDR3 protein. Of about 92,000 distinct CDR3 sequences listed, roughly 12% are singletons. V and J are TRBV7-8 and TRBJ2-2; TRBD2 aligns across 8 bases. Sequencing used PBMCs, obtained at surgery. The TCR sequence derives from a male donor with early-stage non-small cell lung cancer. The CDR3 is CASTANVGGASGELFF. CDR3 coding DNA: TGTGCCAGCACCGCAAACGTCGGGGGGGCATCCGGGGAGCTGTTTTTT.